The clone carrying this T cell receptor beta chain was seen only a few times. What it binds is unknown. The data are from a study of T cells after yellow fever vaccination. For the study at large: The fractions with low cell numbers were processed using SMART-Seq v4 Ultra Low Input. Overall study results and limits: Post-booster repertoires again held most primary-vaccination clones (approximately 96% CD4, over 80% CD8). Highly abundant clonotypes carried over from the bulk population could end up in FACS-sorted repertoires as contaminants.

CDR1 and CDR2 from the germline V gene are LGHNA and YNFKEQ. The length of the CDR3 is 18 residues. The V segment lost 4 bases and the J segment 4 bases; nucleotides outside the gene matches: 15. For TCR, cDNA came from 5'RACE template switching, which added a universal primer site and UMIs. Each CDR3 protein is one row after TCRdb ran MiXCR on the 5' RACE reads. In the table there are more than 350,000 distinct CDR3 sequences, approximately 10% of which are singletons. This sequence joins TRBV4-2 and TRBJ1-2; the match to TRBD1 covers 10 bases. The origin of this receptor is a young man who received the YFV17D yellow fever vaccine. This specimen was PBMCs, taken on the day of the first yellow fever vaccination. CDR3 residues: CASSPERRQGAFSYGYTF. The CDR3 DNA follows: TGTGCCAGCAGCCCGGAAAGGAGACAGGGGGCGTTTAGCTATGGCTACACCTTC.